Below, 19 T cell receptor beta chains from the same sample are listed, as sequenced in a study of blood T cell repertoires in COVID-19. Data came from immunoSEQ multiplex PCR; TCRdb stores just in-frame clones and leaves some out. In the table there are roughly 170,000 clones, around 86% of which are singletons. The sequenced sample was peripheral blood. These receptors were obtained from a middle-aged man with active or convalescent COVID-19.

The chain employs TRBV5-1 and TRBJ2-1; no clear D gene. The V gene lost 2 bases and the J gene lost 0 bases, with 6 bases spanning the gap. This CDR3 is built from 14 residues. The V gene's germline CDR1 is SGHRS and CDR2 YFSETQ. The CDR3 DNA reads as TGCGCCAGCAGCTTCGCTAGCTCCTACAATGAGCAGTTCTTC. Amino acids: CASSFASSYNEQFF.

The genes are TRBV7-9 and TRBJ1-3; 9 positions match TRBD1. J lost 2 bases, V lost 5 bases, and 7 bases had no gene match. Germline CDR1 and CDR2: SEHNR and FQNEAQ (reference sequence). This CDR3 has 16 residues. The CDR3 loop is CASSDARQGAGNTIYF. CDR3 DNA: TGTGCCAGCAGCGACGCCCGACAGGGGGCTGGAAACACCATATATTTT.

This chain joins TRBV28 and TRBJ1-1; D not resolved. Trimming stripped 3 bases from V and 1 base from J, with 12 bases between. The CDR3 spans 15 residues. The germline CDR1 and CDR2 sequences are MDHEN and SYDVKM. This CDR3 is CASSLGGSRNTEAFF. In nucleotides, the CDR3 is TGTGCCAGCAGTTTGGGCGGGAGCAGGAACACTGAAGCTTTCTTT. The full variable domain, rest sourced from reference TRBV28 and TRBJ1-1, is DVKVTQSSRYLVKRTGEKVFLECVQDMDHENMFWYRQDPGLGLRLIYFSYDVKMKEKGDIPEGYSVSREKKERFSLILESASTNQTSMYLCASSLGGSRNTEAFFGQGTRLTVV.

The rearrangement uses TRBV12-3 or TRBV12-4 and TRBJ1-2; tentative D call: TRBD1 (5 bases). V was trimmed by 2 bases and J by 11 bases, leaving 12 bases between them. The CDR3 spans 12 residues. CDR3 bases: TGTGCCAGCAGTTTAATGGGGCGGTTGTACACCTTC. Translation: CASSLMGRLYTF.

V is TRBV6-1 and J is TRBJ1-6; D is possibly TRBD1 (5 bases). This CDR3 comprises 16 residues. The V and J ends lost 1 base and 7 bases respectively, with 14 bases between them. CDR1 MNHNS and CDR2 SASEGT come from the germline V gene. The CDR3 DNA reads TGTGCCAGCAGTGAAGTAGCGGGACGGGGGAATTCACCCCTCCACTTT. Translating gives CASSEVAGRGNSPLHF.

This clone was seen more than once but under ten times. The chain recombines TRBV7-9 with TRBJ1-3; D may be TRBD1 (5 bases). The CDR3 runs to 16 residues. Germline V gene lookup returns CDR1 SEHNR and CDR2 FQNEAQ (reference sequence). V was trimmed by 5 bases and J by 2 bases, leaving 16 bases between them. In DNA form, the CDR3 reads TGTGCCAGCAGCCTCGGCTTGGACAAGGCTGGAAACACCATATATTTT. Amino acids: CASSLGLDKAGNTIYF.

This clone appeared a single time. The chain recombines TRBV19 with TRBJ2-3; D perhaps matches TRBD1 (5 bases). Per the germline V gene, CDR1 is LNHDA and CDR2 is SQIVND (reference sequence). The CDR3 runs 13 residues. Trimming took 6 bases from V and 3 from J, leaving 10 bases between them. CDR3 nucleotide sequence: TGTGCCAGTAGCATCACAGGAACAGATACGCAGTATTTT. It specifies CASSITGTDTQYF.

This chain uses TRBV27 with TRBJ1-5; D possibly corresponds to TRBD1 (5 bases). CDR1 is MNHEY and CDR2 is SMNVEV in the germline V gene (reference sequence). V was trimmed by 0 bases and J by 7 bases, leaving 13 bases between them. This CDR3 region has 15 residues. The CDR3: CASSLSFGGDQPQHF. CDR3 nucleotide sequence: TGTGCCAGCAGTTTATCGTTTGGAGGGGACCAGCCCCAGCATTTT.

The rearrangement links TRBV12-5 to TRBJ2-5, with 7 bases fitting TRBD1. The junction had 7 bases not matched to a gene; V was cut back by 6 bases and J by 3 bases. The germline V gene has CDR1 LGHNT and CDR2 FRNRAP. CDR3 length: 14 residues. The CDR3 DNA reads as TGTGCTAGTGGCCGGATCGGGACAGAAGAGACCCAGTACTTC. The encoded protein is CASGRIGTEETQYF.

The chain employs TRBV5-6 and TRBJ1-2, with 7 bases aligning to TRBD1. With 6 bases clipped from V and 1 base from J, the junction kept 15 bases outside the gene matches. The CDR3 contains 17 residues. Germline V gene data show CDR1 as SGHDT and CDR2 as YYEEEE. The CDR3 DNA sequence: TGTGCCAGCACCCTGGACAGGAGAAAGAACCTTAACTATGGCTACACCTTC. Residues: CASTLDRRKNLNYGYTF. Full variable domain (missing parts from reference TRBV5-6 and TRBJ1-2): DAGVTQSPTHLIKTRGQQVTLRCSPKSGHDTVSWYQQALGQGPQFIFQYYEEEERQRGNFPDRFSGHQFPNYSSELNVNALLLGDSALYLCASTLDRRKNLNYGYTFGSGTRLTVV.

The CDR3 region is CASSPRTLSAKNIQYF. The CDR3 nucleotides read TGTGCCAGCAGCCCGAGGACTTTATCAGCCAAAAACATTCAGTACTTC. V is TRBV3-1 (or the pseudogene TRBV3-2) and J is TRBJ2-4; possible D gene TRBD2, 5 bases. This CDR3 is built from 16 residues. Trimming left V 4 bases short and J 0 bases short, with 13 bases between. Germline V gene sequence: CDR1 LGHDT, CDR2 YNNKEL (reference sequence).

The gene calls are TRBV7-2 and TRBJ2-1, with 11 bases aligning to TRBD1. Per the germline V gene, CDR1 is SGHTA and CDR2 is FQGNSA. This CDR3 has 19 residues. Trimming cost V 1 base and J 4 bases; bases outside gene matches: 12. The DNA for the CDR3 is TGTGCCAGCAGCTTAGACGCTCTGAGGACAGGGGGCAGATACAATGAGCAGTTCTTC. Translation gives CASSLDALRTGGRYNEQFF.

V is TRBV7-3 and J is TRBJ2-1, with a tentative D call TRBD1 (6 bases). Germline V gene lookup returns CDR1 SGHTA and CDR2 FQGTGA. This CDR3 is built from 15 residues. V was clipped by 1 base and J by 2 bases, with 9 bases between them. For the CDR3, the DNA is TGTGCCAGCAGCTTAAGGGGGCCGACCTACAATGAGCAGTTCTTC. Its protein is CASSLRGPTYNEQFF.

Comments on this clone: One junction end does not reproduce the germline sequence, and a read error may be involved. This chain uses TRBV6-1 with TRBJ2-7; TRBD1 matches 9 bases. The germline gives CDR1 MNHNS, CDR2 SASEGT. This CDR3 is built from 14 residues. The CDR3 here is CASREGQGPYEQYF. The CDR3 coding sequence is TGTGCCAGCAGGGAAGGACAGGGGCCCTACGAGCAGTACTTC.

V and J are TRBV7-9 and TRBJ2-3; 12 nucleotides line up with TRBD2. V was pared by 4 bases and J by 8 bases, with 10 bases of the junction left unmatched. This CDR3 region has 16 residues. Germline CDR1 SEHNR, CDR2 FQNEAQ (reference sequence). The CDR3 here is CASSSRTSGVQGTQYF. DNA of the CDR3: TGTGCCAGCAGCTCTCGGACTAGCGGGGTTCAGGGTACGCAGTATTTT.

The genes are TRBV7-2 and TRBJ2-3, with a weak D call TRBD1 (5 bases). V gave up 5 bases and J gave up 3 bases, with 9 bases separating them. There are 13 residues in the CDR3. Germline V gene sequence: CDR1 SGHTA, CDR2 FQGNSA. CDR3 coding DNA: TGTGCCAGCAGCCTTGGACAAACAGATACGCAGTATTTT. As protein: CASSLGQTDTQYF.

Notes on this clone: One end of the junction is discordant with germline, which a read error may explain. V and J are TRBV7-7 and TRBJ2-5, with 7 bases identical to TRBD2. Germline V CDR1 and CDR2: SSHAT, FNYEAQ (reference sequence). The CDR3 has 15 residues. CDR3 loop: CASSLEAGNQETQYF. CDR3 in DNA: TGTGCTAGCAGCTTAGAAGCGGGGAATCAAGAGACCCAGTACTTC.

The chain couples TRBV5-6 to TRBJ1-5; the D is unclear. The CDR3 runs to 13 residues. Germline V gene sequence: CDR1 SGHDT, CDR2 YYEEEE. Trimming removed 4 bases at V and 0 bases at J, with 5 bases between. The CDR3 region is CASSPSSNQPQHF. CDR3 in DNA: TGTGCCAGCAGCCCCTCTAGCAATCAGCCCCAGCATTTT. Drawing the rest from reference TRBV5-6 and TRBJ1-5, the complete variable domain is DAGVTQSPTHLIKTRGQQVTLRCSPKSGHDTVSWYQQALGQGPQFIFQYYEEEERQRGNFPDRFSGHQFPNYSSELNVNALLLGDSALYLCASSPSSNQPQHFGDGTRLSIL.

This sequence joins TRBV2 and TRBJ2-7; maybe TRBD2 (7 bases). CDR3 length: 12 residues. V lost 4 bases to trimming and J lost 9 bases, with 13 bases between them. Germline V gives CDR1 SNHLY, CDR2 FYNNEI. CDR3 coding DNA: TGTGCCAGCAGTGGGGGGGGCGCGCTGCAGTACTTC. This encodes CASSGGGALQYF.